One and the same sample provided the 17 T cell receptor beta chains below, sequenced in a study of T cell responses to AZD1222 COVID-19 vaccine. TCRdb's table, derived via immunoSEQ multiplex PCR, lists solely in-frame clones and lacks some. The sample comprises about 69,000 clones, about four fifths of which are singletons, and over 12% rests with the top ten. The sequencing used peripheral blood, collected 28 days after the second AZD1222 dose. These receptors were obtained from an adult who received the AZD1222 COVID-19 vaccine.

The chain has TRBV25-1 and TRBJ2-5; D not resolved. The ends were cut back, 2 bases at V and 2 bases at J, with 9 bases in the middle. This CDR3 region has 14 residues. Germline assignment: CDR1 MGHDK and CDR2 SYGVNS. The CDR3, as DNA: TGTGCCAGCAGTGAACGTAACTCACAAGAGACCCAGTACTTC. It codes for CASSERNSQETQYF.

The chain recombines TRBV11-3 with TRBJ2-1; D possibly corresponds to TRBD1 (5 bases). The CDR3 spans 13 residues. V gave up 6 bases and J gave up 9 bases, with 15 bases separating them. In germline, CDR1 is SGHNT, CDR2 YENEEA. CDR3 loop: CASRRDSVGEQFF. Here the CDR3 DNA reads TGTGCCAGCAGACGAGACAGTGTGGGTGAGCAGTTCTTC.

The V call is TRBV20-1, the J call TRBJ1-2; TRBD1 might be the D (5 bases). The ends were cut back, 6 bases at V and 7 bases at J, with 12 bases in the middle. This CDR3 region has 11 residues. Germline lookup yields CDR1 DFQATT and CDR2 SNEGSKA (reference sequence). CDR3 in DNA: TGCAGTGCCCGGGGGAGTTCTGGCTACACCTTC. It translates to CSARGSSGYTF.

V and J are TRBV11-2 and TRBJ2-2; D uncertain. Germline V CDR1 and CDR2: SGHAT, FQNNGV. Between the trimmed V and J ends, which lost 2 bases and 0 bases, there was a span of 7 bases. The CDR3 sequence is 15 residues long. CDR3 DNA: TGTGCCAGCAGCTTATCCCCTGCGAACACCGGGGAGCTGTTTTTT. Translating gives CASSLSPANTGELFF.

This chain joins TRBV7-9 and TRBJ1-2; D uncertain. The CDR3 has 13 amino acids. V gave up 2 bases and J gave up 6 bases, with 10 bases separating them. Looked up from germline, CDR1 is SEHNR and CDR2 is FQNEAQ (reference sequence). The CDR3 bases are TGTGCCAGCAGCTTAAATGGTCTCGATGGCTACACCTTC. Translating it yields CASSLNGLDGYTF. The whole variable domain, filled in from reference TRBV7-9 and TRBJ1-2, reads DTGVSQNPRHKITKRGQNVTFRCDPISEHNRLYWYRQTLGQGPEFLTYFQNEAQLEKSRLLSDRFSAERPKGSFSTLEIQRTEQGDSAMYLCASSLNGLDGYTFGSGTRLTVV.

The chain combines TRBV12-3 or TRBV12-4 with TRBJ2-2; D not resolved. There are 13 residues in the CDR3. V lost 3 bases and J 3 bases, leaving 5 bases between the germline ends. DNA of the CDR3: TGTGCCAGCAGTTTGCGGTACACCGGGGAGCTGTTTTTT. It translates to CASSLRYTGELFF.

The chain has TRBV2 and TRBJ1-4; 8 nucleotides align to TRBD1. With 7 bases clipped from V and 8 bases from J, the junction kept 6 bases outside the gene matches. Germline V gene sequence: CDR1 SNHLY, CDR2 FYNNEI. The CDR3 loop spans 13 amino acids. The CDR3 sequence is CASNGQGGEKLFF. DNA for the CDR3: TGTGCCAGCAATGGACAGGGAGGGGAAAAACTGTTTTTT.

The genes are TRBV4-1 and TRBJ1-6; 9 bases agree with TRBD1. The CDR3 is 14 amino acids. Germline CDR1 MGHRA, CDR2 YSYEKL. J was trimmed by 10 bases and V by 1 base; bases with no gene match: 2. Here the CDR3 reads CASSQGDRVSPLHF. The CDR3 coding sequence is TGCGCCAGCAGCCAAGGGGACAGGGTCTCACCCCTCCACTTT.

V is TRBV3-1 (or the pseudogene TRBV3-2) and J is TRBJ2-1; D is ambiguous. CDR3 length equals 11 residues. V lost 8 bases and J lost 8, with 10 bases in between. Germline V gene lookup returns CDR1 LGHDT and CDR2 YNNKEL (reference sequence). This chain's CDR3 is CASAGLHEQFF. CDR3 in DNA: TGTGCCAGCGCCGGGTTACATGAGCAGTTCTTC.

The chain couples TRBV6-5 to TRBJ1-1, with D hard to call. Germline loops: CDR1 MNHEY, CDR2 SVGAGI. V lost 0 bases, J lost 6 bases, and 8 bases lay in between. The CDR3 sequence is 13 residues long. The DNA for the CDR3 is TGTGCCAGCAGTTACTCGGAGATCGCTGAAGCTTTCTTT. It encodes CASSYSEIAEAFF.

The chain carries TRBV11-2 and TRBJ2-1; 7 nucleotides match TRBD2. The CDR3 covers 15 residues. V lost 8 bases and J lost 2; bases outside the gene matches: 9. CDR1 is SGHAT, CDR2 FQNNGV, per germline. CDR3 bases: TGTGCCAGCCGAAAAAGCGGGGACGCCTACAATGAGCAGTTCTTC. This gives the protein CASRKSGDAYNEQFF.

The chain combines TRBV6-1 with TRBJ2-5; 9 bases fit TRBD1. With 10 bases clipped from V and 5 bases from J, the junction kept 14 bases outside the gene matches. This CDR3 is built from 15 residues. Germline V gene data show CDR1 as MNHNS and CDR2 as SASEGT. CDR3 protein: CATRVGTGRWETQYF. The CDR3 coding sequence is TGTGCCACCAGGGTAGGGACAGGGAGGTGGGAGACCCAGTACTTC.

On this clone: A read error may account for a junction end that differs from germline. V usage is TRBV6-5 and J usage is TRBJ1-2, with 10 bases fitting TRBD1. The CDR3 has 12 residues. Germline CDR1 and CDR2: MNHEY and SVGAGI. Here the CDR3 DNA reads TGTGCCAGCAGTTACGTGGAGGGGACAGGGGACTTC. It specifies CASSYVEGTGDF.

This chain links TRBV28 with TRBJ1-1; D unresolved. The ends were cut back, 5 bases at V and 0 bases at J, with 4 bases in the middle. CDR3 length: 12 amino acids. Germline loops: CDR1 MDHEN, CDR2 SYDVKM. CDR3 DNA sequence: TGTGCCAGCAGTAGGGTGAACACTGAAGCTTTCTTT. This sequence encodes CASSRVNTEAFF.

Here the CDR3 reads CASSLTGGENQPQHF. The CDR3 DNA is TGTGCCAGCAGCCTGACAGGGGGGGAGAATCAGCCCCAGCATTTT. The chain joins TRBV5-5 to TRBJ1-5; 9 nucleotides align to TRBD1. The CDR3 sequence is 15 residues long. Germline V gene lookup returns CDR1 SGHKS and CDR2 YYEKEE (reference sequence). V lost 4 bases and J lost 4; bases outside the gene matches: 6.

Here the CDR3 DNA reads TGTGCCAGCAGCCTGGGACAGGATAATTCACCCCTCCACTTT. Translation: CASSLGQDNSPLHF. The chain carries TRBV11-3 and TRBJ1-6; TRBD1 agrees at 8 bases. CDR1 SGHNT and CDR2 YENEEA come from the germline V gene. V lost 5 bases to trimming and J lost 5 bases; unmatched junction nucleotides: 2. The CDR3 extends over 14 amino acids.

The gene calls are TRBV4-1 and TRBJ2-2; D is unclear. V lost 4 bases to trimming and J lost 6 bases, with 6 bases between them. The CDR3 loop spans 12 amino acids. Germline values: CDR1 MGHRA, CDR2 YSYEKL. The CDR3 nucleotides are TGCGCCAGCAGCCGCCTCGCCGGGGAGCTGTTTTTT. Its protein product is CASSRLAGELFF.